Listed here are 28 T cell receptor beta chains from one sample, sequenced in a study of cytomegalovirus exposure and HLA in healthy donors. Primers included in the PCR were 60 Vbeta and 13 Jbeta primers. Here immunoSEQ multiplex PCR was the method, and the copy in TCRdb shows in-frame clones only, minus some. This sample carries over 70,000 clones, approximately 78% of them seen once, and the ten largest clones take approximately 2.7%. Material: PBMCs. The receptors shown here come from a male donor in good health and CMV-seropositive.

The gene calls are TRBV5-5 and TRBJ2-7; the D gene is possibly TRBD2 (6 bases). Germline loops: CDR1 SGHKS, CDR2 YYEKEE (reference sequence). This CDR3 contains 15 residues. Deletions cut 3 bases from V and 2 bases from J, with 15 bases between. The CDR3 DNA reads TGTGCCAGCAGCTCAAGCGTGAGCGGGCCCTACGAGCAGTACTTC. The encoded protein is CASSSSVSGPYEQYF.

The chain uses TRBV2 and TRBJ1-4; maybe TRBD1 (5 bases). The CDR3 contains 15 residues. CDR1 is SNHLY and CDR2 is FYNNEI in the germline V gene. V was pared by 4 bases and J by 6 bases, with 15 bases between. The CDR3 spells CASSGRQSMDEKLFF. CDR3 coding DNA: TGTGCCAGCAGTGGTCGACAGAGTATGGATGAAAAACTGTTTTTT.

The chain couples TRBV27 to TRBJ2-7; D is unclear. Trimming stripped 2 bases from V and 6 bases from J, with 11 bases between. This CDR3 has 13 residues. From germline, CDR1 is MNHEY and CDR2 SMNVEV (reference sequence). The CDR3 sequence: CASSLPDLGEQYF. The CDR3 region has the DNA TGTGCCAGCAGTTTACCCGATCTCGGCGAGCAGTACTTC.

The V gene is TRBV7-3, the J gene TRBJ1-1; no reliable D call. Trimming cost V 5 bases and J 8 bases, with 15 bases left between them. This CDR3 has 13 residues. Germline V gene lookup returns CDR1 SGHTA and CDR2 FQGTGA. CDR3 in amino acids: CASSIDGDQEAFF. CDR3 nucleotide sequence: TGTGCCAGCAGCATTGACGGGGATCAAGAAGCTTTCTTT.

This rearrangement joins TRBV4-2 to TRBJ2-3; a possible D gene is TRBD2 (5 bases). This CDR3 comprises 14 residues. Trimming removed 0 bases at V and 3 bases at J, with 7 bases between. CDR1 and CDR2 from the germline V gene are LGHNA and YNFKEQ. As DNA, the CDR3 is TGTGCCAGCAGCCAAGAGAGGGTAACAGATACGCAGTATTTT. Translation: CASSQERVTDTQYF.

This clone turned up a few times. CDR3 DNA sequence: TGTGCCAGCAGCTCACCCGGAGATCTATTTGGCTACACCTTC. Its translation: CASSSPGDLFGYTF. The chain has TRBV5-6 and TRBJ1-2; D gene uncertain. Germline CDR1 is SGHDT and CDR2 is YYEEEE. There are 14 residues in the CDR3. V was pared by 3 bases and J by 7 bases, with 16 bases between.

The CDR3 region is CASSNQGFEQYF. The CDR3 nucleotides read TGTGCCAGTAGTAACCAGGGTTTCGAGCAGTACTTC. The chain has TRBV19 and TRBJ2-7; tentative D call: TRBD1 (5 bases). Trimming cost V 4 bases and J 6 bases, with 10 bases left between them. This CDR3 has 12 residues. Per the germline V gene, CDR1 is LNHDA and CDR2 is SQIVND (reference sequence).

The chain recombines TRBV10-3 with TRBJ2-2; no firm D call. Germline CDR1 is ENHRY and CDR2 is SYGVKD. The germline V and J ends were trimmed by 6 bases and 3 bases, with 8 bases remaining between them. CDR3 length equals 13 residues. CDR3 sequence reads: CAIRSGYTGELFF. The CDR3 DNA sequence: TGTGCCATCAGGTCCGGGTACACCGGGGAGCTGTTTTTT.

This chain joins TRBV14 and TRBJ2-7, with TRBD2 matching over 8 bases. The germline gives CDR1 SGHDN, CDR2 FVKESK. V was clipped by 4 bases and J by 0 bases; unmatched bases: 8. This CDR3 comprises 16 residues. The CDR3 nucleotides are TGTGCCAGCAGCCCACTCACTAGCGGAAGCTCCTACGAGCAGTACTTC. Amino acid sequence: CASSPLTSGSSYEQYF.

This clone was detected once. The gene calls are TRBV11-2 and TRBJ2-1, with 7 nucleotides matching TRBD2. This CDR3 spans 14 amino acids. The V gene end was trimmed by 1 base and the J gene end by 7 bases; junction bases not matched to a gene: 4. The germline CDR1 and CDR2 sequences are SGHAT and FQNNGV. The CDR3 loop is CASSLVGAGNEQFF. The CDR3 nucleotides read TGTGCCAGCAGCTTAGTGGGAGCGGGGAATGAGCAGTTCTTC.

The sample holds one count of this clone. The chain joins TRBV7-2 to TRBJ2-7; D is perhaps TRBD2 (6 bases). The germline V gene has CDR1 SGHTA and CDR2 FQGNSA. There are 16 residues in the CDR3. Trimming removed 4 bases from V and 0 bases from J, with 16 bases in between. The CDR3 region is CASSSARDLRSYEQYF. CDR3 nucleotides: TGTGCCAGCAGCTCAGCCCGGGACTTGCGCTCCTACGAGCAGTACTTC. Using reference TRBV7-2 and TRBJ2-7 for the parts outside the CDR3, the full variable domain is GAGVSQSPSNKVTEKGKDVELRCDPISGHTALYWYRQSLGQGLEFLIYFQGNSAPDKSGLPSDRFSAERTGGSVSTLTIQRTQQEDSAVYLCASSSARDLRSYEQYFGPGTRLTVT.

The chain joins TRBV7-9 to TRBJ1-1; tentative D call: TRBD1 (6 bases). Germline CDR1 SEHNR, CDR2 FQNEAQ (reference sequence). V lost 1 base and J 5 bases, leaving 20 bases between the germline ends. The CDR3 sequence is 17 residues long. CDR3 DNA: TGTGCCAGCAGCTTAGGGGCCGCGGGGGGCGGGAGTACTGAAGCTTTCTTT. Translating it yields CASSLGAAGGGSTEAFF.

Here the CDR3 DNA reads TGTGCCAGTAGTACCGGGACAGGGCTATTGAACACTGAAGCTTTCTTT. Translated: CASSTGTGLLNTEAFF. The chain combines TRBV19 with TRBJ1-1, with 9 nucleotides matching TRBD1. The CDR3 is made up of 16 amino acids. The germline V gene encodes CDR1 LNHDA and CDR2 SQIVND (reference sequence). V dropped 4 bases and J dropped 0; count of bases not matched to a gene: 6.

This chain joins TRBV27 and TRBJ2-2; 7 bases map to TRBD2. The CDR3 runs 14 residues. Germline CDR1 MNHEY, CDR2 SMNVEV (reference sequence). J was trimmed by 6 bases and V by 7 bases; bases with no gene match: 8. In DNA, the CDR3 is TGTGCCAGCATTCCCAGTGGGGGGGCCGGGGAGCTGTTTTTT. It encodes CASIPSGGAGELFF.

This clone was seen once. V usage is TRBV25-1 and J usage is TRBJ1-4; D unclear. V was pared by 6 bases and J by 7 bases, with 15 bases between. The CDR3 consists of 14 residues. CDR1 MGHDK and CDR2 SYGVNS come from the germline V gene. The CDR3 DNA reads TGTGCCAGCAGCGAAGGGTCGGGATTTGAAAAACTGTTTTTT. Its protein is CASSEGSGFEKLFF.

The CDR3 region is CAWDLGGEQFF. The DNA for the CDR3 is TGTGCCTGGGACCTAGGGGGTGAGCAGTTCTTC. This sequence joins TRBV30 and TRBJ2-1, with a weak D call TRBD1 (6 bases). From germline, CDR1 is GTSNPN and CDR2 SVGIG (reference sequence). Trimming cost V 5 bases and J 9 bases, with 11 bases left between them. CDR3 size: 11 residues.

The chain combines TRBV5-4 with TRBJ2-7; D uncertain. The CDR3 contains 11 residues. The germline V and J ends were trimmed by 7 bases and 3 bases, with 8 bases remaining between them. CDR1 is SGHNT and CDR2 is YYREEE in the germline V gene (reference sequence). Here the CDR3 reads CASEPGYEQYF. The CDR3 coding sequence is TGTGCCAGCGAGCCGGGCTACGAGCAGTACTTC. The whole variable domain, remainder taken from reference TRBV5-4 and TRBJ2-7, is ETGVTQSPTHLIKTRGQQVTLRCSSQSGHNTVSWYQQALGQGPQFIFQYYREEENGRGNFPPRFSGLQFPNYSSELNVNALELDDSALYLCASEPGYEQYFGPGTRLTVT.

The rearrangement uses TRBV5-4 and TRBJ1-4, with 10 bases identical to TRBD1. This CDR3 region has 15 residues. V dropped 3 bases and J dropped 8; count of bases not matched to a gene: 7. Germline CDR1 and CDR2: SGHNT and YYREEE (reference sequence). The DNA of the CDR3 is TGTGCCAGCAGCTCCGAGACAGGGGGCGGCGAAAAACTGTTTTTT. This translates into CASSSETGGGEKLFF.

The V gene is TRBV19, the J gene TRBJ1-5; perhaps TRBD1 as D (5 bases). The CDR3 spans 14 residues. V lost 4 bases, J lost 7 bases, and 14 bases lay in between. The germline V gene has CDR1 LNHDA and CDR2 SQIVND (reference sequence). The CDR3 DNA reads as TGTGCCAGTAGTACCGACAGCGTTTTCCAGCCCCAGCATTTT. As protein: CASSTDSVFQPQHF.

Here the CDR3 DNA reads TGTGCCAGCAGTGCTAGCGGGAGGTTATACGAGCAGTACTTC. This sequence encodes CASSASGRLYEQYF. The chain has TRBV7-9 and TRBJ2-7, with 11 bases lining up with TRBD2. The germline V gene encodes CDR1 SEHNR and CDR2 FQNEAQ (reference sequence). This CDR3 has 14 residues. J gave up 4 bases and V 6 bases, and 5 bases lay outside the gene matches.

This clone has only a few counts. The chain carries TRBV5-1 and TRBJ2-3, with TRBD1 matching 7 bases. J gave up 8 bases and V 3 bases, and 9 bases lay outside the gene matches. Germline lookup yields CDR1 SGHRS and CDR2 YFSETQ. The CDR3 runs 14 residues. The CDR3 loop reads CASSSGTDKGTQYF. The DNA of the CDR3 is TGCGCCAGCAGCTCCGGGACAGATAAGGGTACGCAGTATTTT. Looking up the rest from reference TRBV5-1 and TRBJ2-3 gives the full variable domain: KAGVTQTPRYLIKTRGQQVTLSCSPISGHRSVSWYQQTPGQGLQFLFEYFSETQRNKGNFPGRFSGRQFSNSRSEMNVSTLELGDSALYLCASSSGTDKGTQYFGPGTRLTVL.

J is TRBJ2-1 and V is TRBV28; D unresolved. V was cut by 4 bases and J by 10 bases, with 11 bases left in between. The length of the CDR3 is 12 residues. Per the germline V gene, CDR1 is MDHEN and CDR2 is SYDVKM. In DNA form, the CDR3 reads TGTGCCAGCAGTTCAGTGACTTCCGAGCAGTTCTTC. This codes for CASSSVTSEQFF. Full variable domain (outside the CDR3, taken from reference TRBV28 and TRBJ2-1): DVKVTQSSRYLVKRTGEKVFLECVQDMDHENMFWYRQDPGLGLRLIYFSYDVKMKEKGDIPEGYSVSREKKERFSLILESASTNQTSMYLCASSSVTSEQFFGPGTRLTVL.

This clone was counted once. V gene TRBV27 combines with J gene TRBJ2-2; TRBD2 matches at 7 bases. Trimming cost V 6 bases and J 4 bases; bases outside gene matches: 17. Germline V gives CDR1 MNHEY, CDR2 SMNVEV (reference sequence). The CDR3 has 18 amino acids. The CDR3 is CASSPTQLAVPVTGELFF. The CDR3, as DNA: TGTGCCAGCAGCCCAACCCAGCTAGCGGTCCCGGTCACCGGGGAGCTGTTTTTT.

V gene TRBV7-2 combines with J gene TRBJ2-3, with 11 bases fitting TRBD2. Trimming at V came to 2 bases and at J to 1 base, leaving 8 bases not matched to a gene. The germline CDR1 and CDR2 sequences are SGHTA and FQGNSA. The CDR3 runs to 18 residues. The DNA for the CDR3 is TGTGCCAGCAGCTTACGGTTTCGACTAGCGGGACGCACAGATACGCAGTATTTT. As protein: CASSLRFRLAGRTDTQYF.

The chain is built from TRBV10-3 and TRBJ2-1; 7 bases match TRBD1. Germline V lookup: CDR1 ENHRY, CDR2 SYGVKD. The junction had 1 base not matched to a gene; V was cut back by 2 bases and J by 0 bases. This CDR3 is 15 amino acids long. As DNA, the CDR3 is TGTGCCATCAGTGAGGCAGGGGGCTCCTACAATGAGCAGTTCTTC. Translating it yields CAISEAGGSYNEQFF.

Remarks on this clone: Distinct nucleotide sequences in the sample also encode this CDR3. The V and J genes are TRBV28 and TRBJ1-5; TRBD1 matches 9 bases. Germline CDR1 and CDR2: MDHEN and SYDVKM. The CDR3 contains 15 residues. V lost 3 bases, J lost 7 bases, and 7 bases stayed unmatched. The CDR3 sequence is CASSFRTGVSQPQHF. CDR3 nucleotide sequence: TGTGCCAGCAGTTTCAGGACAGGGGTTAGCCAGCCCCAGCATTTT.

The J gene is TRBJ2-7, the V gene TRBV2; D is unclear. Trimming removed 0 bases at V and 2 bases at J, with 8 bases between. Germline values: CDR1 SNHLY, CDR2 FYNNEI. The CDR3 totals 14 residues. CDR3 loop: CASSEANSPYEQYF. CDR3 coding DNA: TGTGCCAGCAGTGAAGCGAACAGTCCCTACGAGCAGTACTTC.

This chain connects TRBV18 to TRBJ1-4, with D uncertain. The CDR3 consists of 15 residues. V lost 3 bases and J lost 6, with 14 bases in between. Germline V lookup: CDR1 KGHSH, CDR2 LQKENI. The DNA for the CDR3 is TGTGCCAGCTCACCCGCACCCCCCGGGGATGAAAAACTGTTTTTT. Residues: CASSPAPPGDEKLFF.